This T cell receptor (beta chain) was sequenced in a study of blood T cell repertoires in COVID-19. This clone turned up a few times. From germline, CDR1 is SGHRS and CDR2 YFSETQ. The V end was cut by 0 bases, the J end by 3 bases, with 12 bases between. The CDR3 contains 15 residues. In the authors' workflow: From reference gene primer amplification, estimates of nucleated cell counts were derived. Measured with immunoSEQ multiplex PCR; TCRdb has only the in-frame clones, and not every one. The DNA gave D and trimming, while V, J and clone size come from that table. This sample has 85,000 to 100,000 clones, with 70% to 90% found just once.

The chain combines TRBV5-1 with TRBJ1-2; possibly TRBD1 for D (5 bases). This clonotype was sampled from a man in his 60s with acute or convalescent COVID-19. The sequenced sample consisted of peripheral blood. The CDR3 region is CASSLVGRVDYGYTF. The CDR3 DNA follows: TGCGCCAGCAGCTTGGTTGGCAGGGTAGACTATGGCTACACCTTC.